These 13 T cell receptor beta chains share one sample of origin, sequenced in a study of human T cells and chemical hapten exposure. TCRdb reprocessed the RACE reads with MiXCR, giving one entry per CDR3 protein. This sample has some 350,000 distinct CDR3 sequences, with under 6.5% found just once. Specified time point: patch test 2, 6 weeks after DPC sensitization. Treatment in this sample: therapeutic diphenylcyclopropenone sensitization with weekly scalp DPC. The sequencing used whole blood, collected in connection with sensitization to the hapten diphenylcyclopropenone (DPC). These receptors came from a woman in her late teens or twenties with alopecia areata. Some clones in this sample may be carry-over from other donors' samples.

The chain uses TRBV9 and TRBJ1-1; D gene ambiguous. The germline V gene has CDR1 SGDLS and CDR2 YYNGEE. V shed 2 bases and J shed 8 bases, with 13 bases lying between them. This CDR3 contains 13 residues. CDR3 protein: CASSVVWGEEAFF. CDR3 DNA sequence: TGTGCCAGCAGCGTCGTTTGGGGAGAAGAAGCTTTCTTT.

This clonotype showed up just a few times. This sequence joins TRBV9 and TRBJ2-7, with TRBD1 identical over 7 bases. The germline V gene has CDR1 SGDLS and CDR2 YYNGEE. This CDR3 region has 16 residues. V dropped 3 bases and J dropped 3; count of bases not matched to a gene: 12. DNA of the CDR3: TGTGCCAGCAGCGCCGGAAACGGACAGGAGGACTACGAGCAGTACTTC. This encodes CASSAGNGQEDYEQYF.

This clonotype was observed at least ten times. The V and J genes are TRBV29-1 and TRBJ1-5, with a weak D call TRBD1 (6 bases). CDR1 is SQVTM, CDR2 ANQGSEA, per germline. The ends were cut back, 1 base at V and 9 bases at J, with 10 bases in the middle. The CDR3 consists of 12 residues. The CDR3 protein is CSVEGTDLPQHF. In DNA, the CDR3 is TGCAGCGTTGAAGGGACAGATCTGCCCCAGCATTTT.

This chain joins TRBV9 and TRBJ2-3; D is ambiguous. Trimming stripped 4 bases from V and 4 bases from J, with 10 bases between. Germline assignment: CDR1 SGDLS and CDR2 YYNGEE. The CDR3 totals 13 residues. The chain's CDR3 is CASSYTWADTQYF. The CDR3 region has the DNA TGTGCCAGCAGCTACACCTGGGCAGATACGCAGTATTTT.

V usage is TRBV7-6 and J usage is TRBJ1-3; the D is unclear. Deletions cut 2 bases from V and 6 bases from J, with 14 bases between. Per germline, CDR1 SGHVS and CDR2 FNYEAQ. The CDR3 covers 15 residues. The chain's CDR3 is CASSLRPGMENTIYF. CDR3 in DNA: TGTGCCAGCAGCTTACGGCCGGGCATGGAAAACACCATATATTTT.

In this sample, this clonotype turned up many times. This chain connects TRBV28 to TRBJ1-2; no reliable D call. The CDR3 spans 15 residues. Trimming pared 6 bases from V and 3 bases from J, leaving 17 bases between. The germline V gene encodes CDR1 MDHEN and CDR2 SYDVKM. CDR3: CASSDRRKPYYGYTF. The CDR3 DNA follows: TGTGCCAGCAGCGATAGACGTAAACCCTACTATGGCTACACCTTC.

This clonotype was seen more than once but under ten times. The CDR3 loop is CATGLTVGNTEAFF. CDR3 in DNA: TGTGCCACGGGACTGACAGTCGGGAACACTGAAGCTTTCTTT. The chain links TRBV10-3 to TRBJ1-1; D possibly corresponds to TRBD1 (5 bases). The germline gives CDR1 ENHRY, CDR2 SYGVKD. Trimming shortened V by 10 bases and J by 1 base, and 16 bases separated the two germline ends. The CDR3 is 14 residues long.

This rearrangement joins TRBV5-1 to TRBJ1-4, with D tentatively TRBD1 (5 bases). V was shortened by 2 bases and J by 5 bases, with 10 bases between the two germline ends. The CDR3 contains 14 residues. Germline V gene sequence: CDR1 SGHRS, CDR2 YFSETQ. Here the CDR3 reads CASSLDGTNEKLFF. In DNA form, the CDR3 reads TGCGCCAGCAGCTTAGATGGGACCAATGAAAAACTGTTTTTT.

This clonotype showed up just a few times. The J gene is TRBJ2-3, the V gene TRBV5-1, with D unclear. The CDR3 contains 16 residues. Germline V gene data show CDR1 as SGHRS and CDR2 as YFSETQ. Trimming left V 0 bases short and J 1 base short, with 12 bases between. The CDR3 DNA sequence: TGCGCCAGCAGCTTGGCCTCCGTGTTGCGCACAGATACGCAGTATTTT. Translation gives CASSLASVLRTDTQYF.

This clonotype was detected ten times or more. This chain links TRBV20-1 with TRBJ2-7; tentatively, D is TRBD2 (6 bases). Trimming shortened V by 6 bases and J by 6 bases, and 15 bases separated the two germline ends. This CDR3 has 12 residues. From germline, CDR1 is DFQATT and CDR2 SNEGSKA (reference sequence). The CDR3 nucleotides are TGCAGTGCCCCGGACCGGGGGAGCGAGCAGTACTTC. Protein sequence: CSAPDRGSEQYF.

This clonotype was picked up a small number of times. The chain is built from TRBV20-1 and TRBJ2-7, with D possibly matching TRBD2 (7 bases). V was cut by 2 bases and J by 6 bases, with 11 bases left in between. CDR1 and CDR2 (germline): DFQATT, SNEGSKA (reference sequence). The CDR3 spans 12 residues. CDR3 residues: CSARSGGPEQYF. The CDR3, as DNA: TGCAGTGCTAGATCCGGGGGGCCCGAGCAGTACTTC.

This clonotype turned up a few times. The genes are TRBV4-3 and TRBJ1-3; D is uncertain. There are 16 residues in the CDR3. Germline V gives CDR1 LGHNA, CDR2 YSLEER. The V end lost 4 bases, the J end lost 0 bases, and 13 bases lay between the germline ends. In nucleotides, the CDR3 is TGCGCCAGCAGCCCCCAACCTCATAACTCTGGAAACACCATATATTTT. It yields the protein CASSPQPHNSGNTIYF.

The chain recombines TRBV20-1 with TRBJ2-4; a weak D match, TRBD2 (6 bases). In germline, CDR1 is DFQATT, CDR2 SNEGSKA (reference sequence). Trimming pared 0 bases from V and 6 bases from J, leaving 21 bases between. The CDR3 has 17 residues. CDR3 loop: CSARERYRDGGVNIQYF. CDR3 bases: TGCAGTGCTAGAGAGAGATACCGGGACGGGGGAGTAAACATTCAGTACTTC.